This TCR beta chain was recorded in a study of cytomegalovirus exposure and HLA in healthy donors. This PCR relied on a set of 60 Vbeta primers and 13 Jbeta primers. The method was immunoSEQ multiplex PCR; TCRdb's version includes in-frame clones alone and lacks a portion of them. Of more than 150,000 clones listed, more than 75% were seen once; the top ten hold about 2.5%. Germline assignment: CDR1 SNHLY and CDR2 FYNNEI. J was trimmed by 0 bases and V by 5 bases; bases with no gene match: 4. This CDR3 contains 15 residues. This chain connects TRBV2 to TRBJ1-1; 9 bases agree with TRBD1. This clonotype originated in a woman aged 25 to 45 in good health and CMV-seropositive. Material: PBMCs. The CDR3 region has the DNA TGTGCCAGCAGTCAGACAGGGGGGATGAACACTGAAGCTTTCTTT. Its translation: CASSQTGGMNTEAFF.